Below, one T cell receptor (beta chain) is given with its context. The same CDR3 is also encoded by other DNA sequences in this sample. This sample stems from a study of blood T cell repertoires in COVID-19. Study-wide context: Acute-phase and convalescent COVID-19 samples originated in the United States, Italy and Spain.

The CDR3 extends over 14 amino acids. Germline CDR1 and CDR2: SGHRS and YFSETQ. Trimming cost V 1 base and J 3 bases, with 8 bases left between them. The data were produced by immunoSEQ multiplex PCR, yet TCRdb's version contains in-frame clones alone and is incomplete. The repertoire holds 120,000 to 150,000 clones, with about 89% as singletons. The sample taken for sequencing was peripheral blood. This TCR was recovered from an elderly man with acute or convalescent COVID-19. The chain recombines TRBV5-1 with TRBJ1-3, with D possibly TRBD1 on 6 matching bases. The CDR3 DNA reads TGCGCCAGCAGCTTGACAGGGTTTGGAAACACCATATATTTT. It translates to CASSLTGFGNTIYF.